The T cell receptor (beta chain) described here comes from a study of identical twins. TCRdb recomputed calls from the 5' RACE reads with MiXCR, one row per CDR3 protein. The sample carries around 1.7 million distinct CDR3 sequences, around 29% recorded once. There are 15 residues in the CDR3. Germline-derived CDR1 and CDR2 are MNHEY and SMNVEV (reference sequence). V lost 5 bases and J 3 bases, leaving 16 bases between the germline ends. The TCR was taken from a newborn girl in good health. The V and J genes are TRBV27 and TRBJ1-1; weak D call: TRBD1 (5 bases). Material: cord blood. DNA for the CDR3: TGTGCCAGCAGTCCCTCGATATGGGGGGACACTGAAGCTTTCTTT. Its protein is CASSPSIWGDTEAFF.